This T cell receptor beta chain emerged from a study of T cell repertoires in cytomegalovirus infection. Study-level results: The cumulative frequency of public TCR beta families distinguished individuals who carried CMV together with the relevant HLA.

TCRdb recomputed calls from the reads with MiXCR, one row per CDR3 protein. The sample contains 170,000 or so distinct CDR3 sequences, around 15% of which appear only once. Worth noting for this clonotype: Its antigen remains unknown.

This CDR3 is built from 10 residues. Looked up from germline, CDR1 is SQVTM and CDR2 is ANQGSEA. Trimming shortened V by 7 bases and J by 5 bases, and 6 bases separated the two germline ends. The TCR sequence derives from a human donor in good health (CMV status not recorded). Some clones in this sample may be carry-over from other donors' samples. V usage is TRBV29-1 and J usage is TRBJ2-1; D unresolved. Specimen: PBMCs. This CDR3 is CSGGNNEQFF. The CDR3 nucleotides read TGCAGCGGGGGAAACAATGAGCAGTTCTTC.